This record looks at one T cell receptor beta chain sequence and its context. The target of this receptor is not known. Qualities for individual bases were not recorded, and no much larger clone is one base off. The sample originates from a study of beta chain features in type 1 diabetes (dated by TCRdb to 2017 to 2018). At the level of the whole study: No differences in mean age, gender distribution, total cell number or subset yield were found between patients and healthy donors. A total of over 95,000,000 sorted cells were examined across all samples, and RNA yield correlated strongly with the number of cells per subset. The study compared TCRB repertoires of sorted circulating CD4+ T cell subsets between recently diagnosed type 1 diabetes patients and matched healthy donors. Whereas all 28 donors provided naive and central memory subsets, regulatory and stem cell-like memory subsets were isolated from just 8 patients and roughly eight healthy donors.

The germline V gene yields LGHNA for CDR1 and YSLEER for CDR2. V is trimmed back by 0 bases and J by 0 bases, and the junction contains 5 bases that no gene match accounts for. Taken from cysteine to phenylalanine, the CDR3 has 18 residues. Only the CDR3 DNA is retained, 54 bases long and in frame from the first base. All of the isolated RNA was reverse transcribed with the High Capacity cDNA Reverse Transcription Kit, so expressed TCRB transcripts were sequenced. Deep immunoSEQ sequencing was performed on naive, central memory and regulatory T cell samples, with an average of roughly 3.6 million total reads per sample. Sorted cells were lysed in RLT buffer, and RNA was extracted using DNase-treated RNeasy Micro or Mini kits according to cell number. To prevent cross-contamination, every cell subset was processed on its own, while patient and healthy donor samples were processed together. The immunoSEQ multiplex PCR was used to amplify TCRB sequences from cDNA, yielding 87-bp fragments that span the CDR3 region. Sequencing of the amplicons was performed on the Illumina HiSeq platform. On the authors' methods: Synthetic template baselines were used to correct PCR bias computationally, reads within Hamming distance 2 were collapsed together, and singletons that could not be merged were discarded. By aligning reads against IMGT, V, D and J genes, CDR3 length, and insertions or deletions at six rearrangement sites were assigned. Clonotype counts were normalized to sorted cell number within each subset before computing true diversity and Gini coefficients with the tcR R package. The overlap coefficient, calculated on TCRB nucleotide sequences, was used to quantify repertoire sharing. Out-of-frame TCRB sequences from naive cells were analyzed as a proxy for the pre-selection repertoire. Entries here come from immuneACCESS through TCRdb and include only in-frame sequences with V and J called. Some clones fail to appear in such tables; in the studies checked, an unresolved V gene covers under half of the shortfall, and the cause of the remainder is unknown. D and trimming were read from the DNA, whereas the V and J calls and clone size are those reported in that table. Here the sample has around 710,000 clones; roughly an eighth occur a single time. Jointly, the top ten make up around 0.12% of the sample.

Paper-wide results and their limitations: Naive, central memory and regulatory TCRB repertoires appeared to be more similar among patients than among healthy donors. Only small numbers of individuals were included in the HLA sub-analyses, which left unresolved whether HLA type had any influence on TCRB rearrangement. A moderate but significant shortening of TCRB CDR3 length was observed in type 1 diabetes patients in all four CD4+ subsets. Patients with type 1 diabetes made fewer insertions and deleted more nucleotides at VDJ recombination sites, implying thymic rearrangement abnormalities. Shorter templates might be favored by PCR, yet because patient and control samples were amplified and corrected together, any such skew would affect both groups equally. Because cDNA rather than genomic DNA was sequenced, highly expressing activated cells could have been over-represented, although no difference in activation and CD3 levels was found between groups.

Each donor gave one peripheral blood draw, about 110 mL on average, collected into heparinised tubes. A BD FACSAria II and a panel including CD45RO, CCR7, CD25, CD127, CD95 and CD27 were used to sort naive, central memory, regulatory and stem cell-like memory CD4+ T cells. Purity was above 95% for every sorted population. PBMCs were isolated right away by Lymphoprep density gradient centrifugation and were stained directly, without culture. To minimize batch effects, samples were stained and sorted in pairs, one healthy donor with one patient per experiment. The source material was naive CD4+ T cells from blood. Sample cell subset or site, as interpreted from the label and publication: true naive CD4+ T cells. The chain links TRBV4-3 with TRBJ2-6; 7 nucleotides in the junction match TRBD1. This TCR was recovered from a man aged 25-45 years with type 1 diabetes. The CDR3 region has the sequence CASSQERGHSSGANVLTF. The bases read TGCGCCAGCAGCCAAGAAAGGGGGCATAGCTCTGGGGCCAACGTCCTGACTTTC.